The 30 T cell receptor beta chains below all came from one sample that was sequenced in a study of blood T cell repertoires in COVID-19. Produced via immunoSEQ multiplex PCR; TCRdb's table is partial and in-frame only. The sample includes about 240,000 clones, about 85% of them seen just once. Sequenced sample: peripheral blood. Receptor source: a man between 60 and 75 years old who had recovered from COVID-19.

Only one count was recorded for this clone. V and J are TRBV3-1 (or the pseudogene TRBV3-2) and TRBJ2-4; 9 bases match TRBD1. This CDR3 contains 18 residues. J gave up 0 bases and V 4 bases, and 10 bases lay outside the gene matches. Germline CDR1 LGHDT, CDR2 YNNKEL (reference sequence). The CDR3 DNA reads TGTGCCAGCAGCCGGACCCCGGGACAGGGTAGAGCCAAAAACATTCAGTACTTC. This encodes CASSRTPGQGRAKNIQYF.

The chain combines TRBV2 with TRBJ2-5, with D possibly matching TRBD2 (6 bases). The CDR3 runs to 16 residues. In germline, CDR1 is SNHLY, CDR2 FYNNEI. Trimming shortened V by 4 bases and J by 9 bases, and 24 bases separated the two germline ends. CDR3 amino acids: CASSVPSAGSYMAQYF. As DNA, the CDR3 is TGTGCCAGCAGTGTTCCCTCGGCGGGGTCATATATGGCCCAGTACTTC.

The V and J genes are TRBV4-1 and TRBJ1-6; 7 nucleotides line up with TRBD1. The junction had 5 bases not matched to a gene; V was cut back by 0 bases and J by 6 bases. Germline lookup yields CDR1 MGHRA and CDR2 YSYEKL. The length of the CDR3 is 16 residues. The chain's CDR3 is CASSQEAPGGNSPLHF. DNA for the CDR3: TGCGCCAGCAGCCAAGAGGCGCCAGGGGGTAATTCACCCCTCCACTTT.

CDR3 nucleotides: TGTGCCAGCAGCCGGAGGGGACGGAACTACGAGCAGTACTTC. Translating gives CASSRRGRNYEQYF. This chain joins TRBV5-6 and TRBJ2-7; weak D call: TRBD2 (6 bases). V shed 4 bases and J shed 3 bases, with 14 bases lying between them. This CDR3 contains 14 residues. Germline CDR1 and CDR2: SGHDT and YYEEEE. The complete variable domain, with remaining parts taken from reference TRBV5-6 and TRBJ2-7, reads DAGVTQSPTHLIKTRGQQVTLRCSPKSGHDTVSWYQQALGQGPQFIFQYYEEEERQRGNFPDRFSGHQFPNYSSELNVNALLLGDSALYLCASSRRGRNYEQYFGPGTRLTVT.

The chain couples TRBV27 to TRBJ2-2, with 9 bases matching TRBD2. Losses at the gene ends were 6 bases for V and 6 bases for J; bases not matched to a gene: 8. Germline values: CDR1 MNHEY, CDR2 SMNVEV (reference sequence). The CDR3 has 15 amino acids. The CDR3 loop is CASSRAGGFSGELFF. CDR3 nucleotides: TGTGCCAGCAGCCGGGCGGGGGGGTTTTCCGGGGAGCTGTTTTTT.

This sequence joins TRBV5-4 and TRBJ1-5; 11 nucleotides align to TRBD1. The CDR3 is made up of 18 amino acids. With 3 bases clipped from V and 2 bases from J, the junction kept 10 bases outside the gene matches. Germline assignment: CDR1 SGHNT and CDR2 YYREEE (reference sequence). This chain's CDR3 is CASSSFGQGASGNQPQHF. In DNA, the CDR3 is TGTGCCAGCAGCTCCTTCGGACAGGGGGCTTCGGGCAATCAGCCCCAGCATTTT. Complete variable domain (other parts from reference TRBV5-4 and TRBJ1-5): ETGVTQSPTHLIKTRGQQVTLRCSSQSGHNTVSWYQQALGQGPQFIFQYYREEENGRGNFPPRFSGLQFPNYSSELNVNALELDDSALYLCASSSFGQGASGNQPQHFGDGTRLSIL.

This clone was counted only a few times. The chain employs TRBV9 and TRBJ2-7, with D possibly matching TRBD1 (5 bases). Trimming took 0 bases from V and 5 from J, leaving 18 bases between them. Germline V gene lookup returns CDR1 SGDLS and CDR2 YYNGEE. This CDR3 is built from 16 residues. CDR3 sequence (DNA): TGTGCCAGCAGCGTAGGGGGCCAGAGAGGTCACAACGAGCAGTACTTC. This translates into CASSVGGQRGHNEQYF.

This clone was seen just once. The CDR3 spells CASSMGGPRSYGYTF. As DNA, the CDR3 is TGTGCCAGTAGTATGGGTGGGCCGAGAAGCTATGGCTACACCTTC. This chain uses TRBV19 with TRBJ1-2; D gene ambiguous. Germline-derived CDR1 and CDR2 are LNHDA and SQIVND (reference sequence). This CDR3 has 15 residues. V lost 3 bases, J lost 4 bases, and 15 bases lay in between.

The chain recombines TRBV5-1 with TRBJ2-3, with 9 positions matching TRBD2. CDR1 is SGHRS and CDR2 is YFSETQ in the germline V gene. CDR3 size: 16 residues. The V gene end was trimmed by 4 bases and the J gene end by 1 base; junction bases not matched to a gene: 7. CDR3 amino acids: CASSGKRTSGTDTQYF. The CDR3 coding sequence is TGCGCCAGCAGCGGTAAAAGGACTAGCGGCACAGATACGCAGTATTTT.

The CDR3 nucleotides read TGCAGCGTGGAGGGGGCGAGCCGCTATGGCTACACCTTC. It codes for CSVEGASRYGYTF. J is TRBJ1-2 and V is TRBV29-1; 7 bases map to TRBD1. Germline V gene data show CDR1 as SQVTM and CDR2 as ANQGSEA. J was trimmed by 4 bases and V by 6 bases; bases with no gene match: 8. The CDR3 is 13 residues long.

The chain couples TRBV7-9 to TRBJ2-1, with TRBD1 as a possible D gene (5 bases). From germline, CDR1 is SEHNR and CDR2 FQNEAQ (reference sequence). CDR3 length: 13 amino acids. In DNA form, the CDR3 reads TGTGCTTCAAAAGGGGCGGATTACAATGAGCAGTTCTTC. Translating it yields CASKGADYNEQFF.

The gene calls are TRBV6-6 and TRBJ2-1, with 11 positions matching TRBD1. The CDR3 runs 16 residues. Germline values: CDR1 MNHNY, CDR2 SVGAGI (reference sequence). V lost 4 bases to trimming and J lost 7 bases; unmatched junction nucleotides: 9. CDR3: CASSFQGQGGRNEQFF. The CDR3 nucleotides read TGTGCCAGCAGTTTCCAGGGACAGGGGGGGAGAAATGAGCAGTTCTTC.

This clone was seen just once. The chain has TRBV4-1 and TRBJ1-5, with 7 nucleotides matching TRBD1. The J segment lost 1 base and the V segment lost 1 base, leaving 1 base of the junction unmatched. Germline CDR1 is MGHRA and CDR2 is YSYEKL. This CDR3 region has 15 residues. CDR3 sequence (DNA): TGCGCCAGCAGCCAAGGCAGGGGGAGCAATCAGCCCCAGCATTTT. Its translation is CASSQGRGSNQPQHF.

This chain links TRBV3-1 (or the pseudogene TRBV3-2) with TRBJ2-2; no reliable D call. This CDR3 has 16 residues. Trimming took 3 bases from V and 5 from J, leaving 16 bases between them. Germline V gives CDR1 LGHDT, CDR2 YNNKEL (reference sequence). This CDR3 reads CASSHSQVVDTGELFF. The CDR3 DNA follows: TGTGCCAGCAGCCATTCTCAGGTAGTAGATACCGGGGAGCTGTTTTTT.

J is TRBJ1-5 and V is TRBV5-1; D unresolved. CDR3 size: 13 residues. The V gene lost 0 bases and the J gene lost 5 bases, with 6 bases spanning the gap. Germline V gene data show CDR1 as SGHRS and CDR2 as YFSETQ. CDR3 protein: CASSLDSYQPQHF. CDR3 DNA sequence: TGCGCCAGCAGCTTGGACAGTTATCAGCCCCAGCATTTT.

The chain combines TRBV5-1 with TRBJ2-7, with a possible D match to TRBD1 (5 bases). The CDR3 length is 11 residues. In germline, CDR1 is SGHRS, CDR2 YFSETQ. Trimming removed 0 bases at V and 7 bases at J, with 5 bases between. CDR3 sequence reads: CASSLGQEQYF. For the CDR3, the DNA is TGCGCCAGCAGCTTGGGACAGGAGCAGTACTTC. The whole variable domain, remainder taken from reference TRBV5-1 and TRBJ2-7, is KAGVTQTPRYLIKTRGQQVTLSCSPISGHRSVSWYQQTPGQGLQFLFEYFSETQRNKGNFPGRFSGRQFSNSRSEMNVSTLELGDSALYLCASSLGQEQYFGPGTRLTVT.

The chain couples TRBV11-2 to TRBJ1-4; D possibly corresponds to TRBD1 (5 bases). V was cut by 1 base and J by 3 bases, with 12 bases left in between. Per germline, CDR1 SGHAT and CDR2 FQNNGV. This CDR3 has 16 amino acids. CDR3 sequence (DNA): TGTGCCAGCAGCTTAGGCACCAGGGCGGCTAATGAAAAACTGTTTTTT. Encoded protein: CASSLGTRAANEKLFF.

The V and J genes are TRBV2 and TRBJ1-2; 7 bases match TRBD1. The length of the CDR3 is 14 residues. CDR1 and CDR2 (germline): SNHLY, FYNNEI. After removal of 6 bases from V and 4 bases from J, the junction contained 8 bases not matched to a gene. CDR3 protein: CASRPQTGSYGYTF. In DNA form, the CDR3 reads TGTGCCAGCAGACCCCAGACAGGGAGCTATGGCTACACCTTC.

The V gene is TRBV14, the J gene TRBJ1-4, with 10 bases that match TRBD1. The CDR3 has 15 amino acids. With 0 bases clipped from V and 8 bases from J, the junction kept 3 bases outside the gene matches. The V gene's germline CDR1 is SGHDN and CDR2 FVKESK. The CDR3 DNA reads TGTGCCAGCAGCCAAGAACCGGACAGGGGGGAAAAACTGTTTTTT. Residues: CASSQEPDRGEKLFF.

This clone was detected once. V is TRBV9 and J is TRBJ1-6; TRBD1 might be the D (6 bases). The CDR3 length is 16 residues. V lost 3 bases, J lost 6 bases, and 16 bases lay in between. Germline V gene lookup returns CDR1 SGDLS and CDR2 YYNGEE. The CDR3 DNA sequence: TGTGCCAGCAGCGCACTCCCGGGACAAAGTAATTCACCCCTCCACTTT. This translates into CASSALPGQSNSPLHF.

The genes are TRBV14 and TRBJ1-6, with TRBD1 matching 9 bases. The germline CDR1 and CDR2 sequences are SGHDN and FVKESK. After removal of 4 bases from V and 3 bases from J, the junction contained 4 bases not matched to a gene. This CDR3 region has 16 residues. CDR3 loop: CASSPTGGVYNSPLHF. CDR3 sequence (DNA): TGTGCCAGCAGCCCCACAGGGGGCGTCTATAATTCACCCCTCCACTTT.

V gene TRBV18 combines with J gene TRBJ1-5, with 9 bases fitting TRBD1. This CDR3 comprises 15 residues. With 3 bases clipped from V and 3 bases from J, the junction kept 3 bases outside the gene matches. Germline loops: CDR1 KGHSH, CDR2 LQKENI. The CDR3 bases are TGTGCCAGCTCACCGGGGACAGGGTACAATCAGCCCCAGCATTTT. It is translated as CASSPGTGYNQPQHF.

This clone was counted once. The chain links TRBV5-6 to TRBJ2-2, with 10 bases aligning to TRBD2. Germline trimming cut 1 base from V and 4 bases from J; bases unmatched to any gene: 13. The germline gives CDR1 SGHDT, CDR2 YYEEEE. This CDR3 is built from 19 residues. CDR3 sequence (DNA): TGTGCCAGCAGCTTGACCCTAGGTCGGGGACTAGCGACCACCGGGGAGCTGTTTTTT. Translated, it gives CASSLTLGRGLATTGELFF.

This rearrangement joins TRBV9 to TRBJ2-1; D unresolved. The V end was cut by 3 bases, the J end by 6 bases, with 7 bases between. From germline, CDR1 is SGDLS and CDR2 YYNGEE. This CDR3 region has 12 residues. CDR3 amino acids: CASSAQVNEQFF. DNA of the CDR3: TGTGCCAGCAGCGCCCAGGTCAATGAGCAGTTCTTC.

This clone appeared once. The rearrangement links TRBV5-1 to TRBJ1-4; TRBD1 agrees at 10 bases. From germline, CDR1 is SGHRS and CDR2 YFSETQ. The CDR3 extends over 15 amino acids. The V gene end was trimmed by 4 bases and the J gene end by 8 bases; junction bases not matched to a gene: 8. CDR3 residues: CASSLGTGEGEKLFF. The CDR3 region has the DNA TGCGCCAGCAGCCTAGGGACAGGGGAGGGCGAAAAACTGTTTTTT. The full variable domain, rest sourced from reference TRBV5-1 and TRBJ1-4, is KAGVTQTPRYLIKTRGQQVTLSCSPISGHRSVSWYQQTPGQGLQFLFEYFSETQRNKGNFPGRFSGRQFSNSRSEMNVSTLELGDSALYLCASSLGTGEGEKLFFGSGTQLSVL.

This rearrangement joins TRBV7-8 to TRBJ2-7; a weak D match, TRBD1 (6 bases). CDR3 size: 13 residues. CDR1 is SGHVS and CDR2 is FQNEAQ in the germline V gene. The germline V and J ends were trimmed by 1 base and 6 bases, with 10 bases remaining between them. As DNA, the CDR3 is TGTGCCAGCAGCTTAGACCAGGGGCCCGAGCAGTACGTC. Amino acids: CASSLDQGPEQYV.

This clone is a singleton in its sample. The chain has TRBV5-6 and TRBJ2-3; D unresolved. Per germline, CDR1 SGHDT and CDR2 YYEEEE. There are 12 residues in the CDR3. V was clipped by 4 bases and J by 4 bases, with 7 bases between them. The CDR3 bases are TGTGCCAGCAGCCGTAAATCAGATACGCAGTATTTT. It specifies CASSRKSDTQYF.

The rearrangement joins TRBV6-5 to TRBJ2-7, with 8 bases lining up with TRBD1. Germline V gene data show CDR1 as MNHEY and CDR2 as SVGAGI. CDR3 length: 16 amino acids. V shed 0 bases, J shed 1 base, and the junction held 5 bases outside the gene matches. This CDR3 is CASSYSLDRVSYEQYF. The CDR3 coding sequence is TGTGCCAGCAGTTACTCCCTGGACAGGGTATCCTACGAGCAGTACTTC.

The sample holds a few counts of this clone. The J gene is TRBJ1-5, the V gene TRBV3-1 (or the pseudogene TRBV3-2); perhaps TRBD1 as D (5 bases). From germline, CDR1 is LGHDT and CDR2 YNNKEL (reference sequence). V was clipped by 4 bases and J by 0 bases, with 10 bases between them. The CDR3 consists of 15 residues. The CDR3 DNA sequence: TGTGCCAGCAGCCCACAGGCATATAGCAATCAGCCCCAGCATTTT. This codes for CASSPQAYSNQPQHF.

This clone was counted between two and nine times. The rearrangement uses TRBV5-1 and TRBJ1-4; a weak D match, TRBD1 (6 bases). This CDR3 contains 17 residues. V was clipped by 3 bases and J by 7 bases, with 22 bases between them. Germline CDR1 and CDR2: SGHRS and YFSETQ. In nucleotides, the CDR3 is TGCGCCAGCAGCTACTCCCCTCGGGGGGGCATGGGTGAAAAACTGTTTTTT. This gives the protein CASSYSPRGGMGEKLFF. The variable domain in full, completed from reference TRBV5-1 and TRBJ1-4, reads KAGVTQTPRYLIKTRGQQVTLSCSPISGHRSVSWYQQTPGQGLQFLFEYFSETQRNKGNFPGRFSGRQFSNSRSEMNVSTLELGDSALYLCASSYSPRGGMGEKLFFGSGTQLSVL.